Below are 25 T cell receptor beta chains sequenced from a single sample in a study of blood T cells in healthy people across ages (dated by TCRdb to 2014 to 2015). The library came from 5' RACE. TCRdb records Illumina HiSeq 2500 as the sequencer. A second 7 to 11 cycle PCR used a sample-barcoded 5' primer and a J-beta primer mix. TCRdb passed the public sequencing reads through fastp at Q25 and MiXCR, retaining productive beta sequences. Rows merge per CDR3 protein into single entries with the most common DNA and genes. The sample table contains hundreds of thousands of distinct CDR3 sequences; only one count was recorded for over 40% of them. The ten largest clones add up to roughly 12% of the sample. Sequencing was done on a sample of blood. Every receptor here comes from a woman aged 80 or over in good health.

This clonotype occurred many times. The V call is TRBV29-1, the J call TRBJ1-4; 12 nucleotides line up with TRBD1. CDR3 length: 13 amino acids. Germline V lookup: CDR1 SQVTM, CDR2 ANQGSEA. V shed 7 bases and J 7 bases; nucleotides not matched to a gene: 4. The CDR3 loop reads CSAGTGGFEKLFF. CDR3 sequence (DNA): TGCAGCGCCGGGACAGGGGGCTTTGAAAAACTGTTTTTT. Combining the CDR3 with reference TRBV29-1 and TRBJ1-4 gives the whole variable domain SAVISQKPSRDICQRGTSLTIQCQVDSQVTMMFWYRQQPGQSLTLIATANQGSEATYESGFVIDKFPISRPNLTFSTLTVSNMSPEDSSIYLCSAGTGGFEKLFFGSGTQLSVL.

This clonotype was picked up a small number of times. A far larger clone is one nucleotide away, so this likely arose from a read error. V gene TRBV7-8 combines with J gene TRBJ2-7; D gene ambiguous. This CDR3 is 12 amino acids long. Trimming pared 0 bases from V and 10 bases from J, leaving 10 bases between. Germline-derived CDR1 and CDR2 are SGHVS and FQNEAQ. In nucleotides, the CDR3 is TGTGCCAGCAGCTTAGCCCGTGAGTCCCAGTACTTC. This translates into CASSLARESQYF.

This clonotype was seen repeatedly, ten times or more. CDR3 in amino acids: CSVGKGNTGELFF. The CDR3 DNA reads as TGCAGCGTTGGAAAGGGGAACACCGGGGAGCTGTTTTTT. V gene TRBV29-1 combines with J gene TRBJ2-2; no firm D call. Trimming shortened V by 4 bases and J by 1 base, and 7 bases separated the two germline ends. The CDR3 is 13 amino acids. Per germline, CDR1 SQVTM and CDR2 ANQGSEA.

This clonotype was seen repeatedly, ten times or more. This sequence joins TRBV5-1 and TRBJ2-1; tentative D call: TRBD2 (7 bases). Trimming pared 8 bases from V and 6 bases from J, leaving 27 bases between. CDR1 SGHRS and CDR2 YFSETQ come from the germline V gene. The CDR3 sequence is 17 residues long. CDR3 protein: CASALGGRQVRLNEQFF. The CDR3 region has the DNA TGCGCCAGTGCTTTGGGCGGGAGACAGGTCCGGCTCAATGAGCAGTTCTTC. Looking up the rest from reference TRBV5-1 and TRBJ2-1 gives the full variable domain: KAGVTQTPRYLIKTRGQQVTLSCSPISGHRSVSWYQQTPGQGLQFLFEYFSETQRNKGNFPGRFSGRQFSNSRSEMNVSTLELGDSALYLCASALGGRQVRLNEQFFGPGTRLTVL.

The rearrangement uses TRBV7-9 and TRBJ2-7; no reliable D call. The germline V gene encodes CDR1 SEHNR and CDR2 FQNEAQ (reference sequence). This CDR3 is 13 amino acids long. V was trimmed by 9 bases and J by 2 bases, leaving 14 bases between them. In DNA, the CDR3 is TGTGCCAGTGCGCTTTCTGAGACCTACGAGCAGTACTTC. It yields the protein CASALSETYEQYF.

This clonotype was counted at least ten times. This chain links TRBV6-6 with TRBJ2-5; TRBD1 agrees at 8 bases. J lost 4 bases, V lost 8 bases, and 6 bases had no gene match. Germline V gene sequence: CDR1 MNHNY, CDR2 SVGAGI (reference sequence). This CDR3 spans 13 amino acids. CDR3 nucleotide sequence: TGTGCCAGCTGTTCTGACAGGGGAGAGACCCAGTACTTC. Amino acids: CASCSDRGETQYF.

Worth noting for this clonotype: This could be a read error, since a much larger clone is one nucleotide away. V and J are TRBV15 and TRBJ2-1; tentatively, D is TRBD2 (6 bases). The CDR3 has 14 amino acids. Germline V lookup: CDR1 LNHNV, CDR2 YYDKDF (reference sequence). Trimming shortened V by 4 bases and J by 7 bases, and 14 bases separated the two germline ends. CDR3 DNA: TGTGCCACCAGCACTCTGGCGGGGAGGAATGAGCAGTTCTTC. Translated: CATSTLAGRNEQFF.

At least ten counts were recorded for this clonotype. This chain connects TRBV11-2 to TRBJ2-1; D call uncertain. Germline values: CDR1 SGHAT, CDR2 FQNNGV. The V and J ends lost 5 bases and 7 bases respectively, with 9 bases between them. The CDR3 is 12 residues long. The CDR3 region has the DNA TGTGCCAGCAGCCCCTTAGCAAATGAGCAGTTCTTC. Translation: CASSPLANEQFF.

For this clonotype: One end of the junction is discordant with germline, which a read error may explain. V is TRBV7-7 and J is TRBJ2-1; D call uncertain. CDR1 and CDR2 (germline): SSHAT, FNYEAQ (reference sequence). This CDR3 has 15 amino acids. The CDR3 nucleotides are TGTGCCGGCAGCTTAGTCAGAGGCCCTTACAATGAGCAGTTCTTC. Translated, it gives CAGSLVRGPYNEQFF.

This clonotype was counted at least ten times. J is TRBJ2-7 and V is TRBV20-1; 8 nucleotides match TRBD1. Trimming cost V 6 bases and J 2 bases; bases outside gene matches: 6. The CDR3 runs to 13 residues. The germline gives CDR1 DFQATT, CDR2 SNEGSKA (reference sequence). The CDR3 region has the DNA TGCAGTGCCCGGACAGGGACGGCCTACGAGCAGTACTTC. This translates into CSARTGTAYEQYF.

This clonotype showed up many times. J is TRBJ2-1 and V is TRBV29-1; tentatively, D is TRBD1 or TRBD2 (5 bases each). V was pared by 7 bases and J by 6 bases, with 19 bases between. Germline CDR1 and CDR2: SQVTM and ANQGSEA. The CDR3 runs 14 residues. CDR3 nucleotide sequence: TGCAGCGCCGGGCTCGGGACCCGGCCCAATGAGCAGTTCTTC. Translating gives CSAGLGTRPNEQFF.

V usage is TRBV24-1 and J usage is TRBJ2-3; 8 bases line up with TRBD2. Germline V gene data show CDR1 as KGHDR and CDR2 as SFDVKD. This CDR3 is built from 17 residues. Germline trimming cut 1 base from V and 0 bases from J; bases unmatched to any gene: 5. CDR3 in amino acids: CATSDFSGGASTDTQYF. DNA of the CDR3: TGTGCCACCAGTGATTTCAGCGGGGGCGCTAGCACAGATACGCAGTATTTT.

A word on this clonotype: A read error is possible here, since a much larger clone lies one base away. This chain links TRBV9 with TRBJ2-5; tentatively, D is TRBD2 (6 bases). The DNA end is a closer match to TRBJ2-7, so the J assignment may be wrong. In germline, CDR1 is SGDLS, CDR2 YYNGEE. The CDR3 loop spans 13 amino acids. The CDR3: CASSGVSGDEQYF. CDR3 bases: TGTGCCAGCAGCGGGGTGTCGGGGGACGAGCAGTACTTC.

The chain carries TRBV7-2 and TRBJ2-1; D not resolved. The CDR3 runs 12 residues. Trimming cost V 0 bases and J 8 bases, with 5 bases left between them. The germline gives CDR1 SGHTA, CDR2 FQGNSA. In nucleotides, the CDR3 is TGTGCCAGCAGCTTAGCGACGGATGAGCAGTTCTTC. Translating gives CASSLATDEQFF.

The chain combines TRBV7-9 with TRBJ1-1; 8 positions agree with TRBD1. Germline V gene lookup returns CDR1 SEHNR and CDR2 FQNEAQ (reference sequence). There are 14 residues in the CDR3. V was clipped by 0 bases and J by 10 bases; unmatched bases: 7. The CDR3: CASSLALDREGAFF. The CDR3 DNA follows: TGTGCCAGCAGCTTAGCCCTGGACAGGGAGGGAGCTTTCTTT.

This clonotype was seen ten or more times. The chain recombines TRBV6-5 with TRBJ1-4, with D perhaps matching TRBD1 (6 bases). In germline, CDR1 is MNHEY, CDR2 SVGAGI. The CDR3 spans 14 residues. V lost 0 bases and J 5 bases, leaving 7 bases between the germline ends. CDR3 sequence (DNA): TGTGCCAGCAGTTACTCGAGGGGGAATGAAAAACTGTTTTTT. Residues: CASSYSRGNEKLFF.

A remark on this clonotype: Relative to the germline gene, one junction end is altered; a read error may explain this. This chain connects TRBV2 to TRBJ1-1, with 8 bases identical to TRBD1. This CDR3 contains 15 residues. CDR1 and CDR2 (germline): SNHLY, FYNNEI. The CDR3 loop reads CASREGQGLSSEAFF. CDR3 DNA: TGTGCCAGCAGGGAAGGACAGGGTCTTTCCTCTGAAGCTTTCTTT.

This chain uses TRBV2 with TRBJ2-4; the D is unclear. TRBJ2-7 matches the DNA end more closely, so the J call is doubtful. Germline V gene sequence: CDR1 SNHLY, CDR2 FYNNEI. The CDR3 contains 13 residues. CDR3 region: CASSDVGGPEQYF. The CDR3 region has the DNA TGTGCCAGCAGTGATGTCGGCGGCCCCGAGCAGTACTTC.

This clonotype has a count of ten or more. The CDR3 is CASSLLASSGTPSSYNEQFF. The DNA of the CDR3 is TGTGCCAGCAGCTTATTGGCATCCTCCGGGACTCCCAGCTCCTACAATGAGCAGTTCTTC. V gene TRBV7-2 combines with J gene TRBJ2-1; tentative D call: TRBD2 (6 bases). This CDR3 is built from 20 residues. V gave up 2 bases and J gave up 0 bases, with 23 bases separating them. CDR1 is SGHTA, CDR2 FQGNSA, per germline.

CDR3 bases: TGTGCCAGCAGCGCCGATTTGGGACTAGCGGGAGGTGGGGACGAGCAGTACTTC. Protein: CASSADLGLAGGGDEQYF. This rearrangement joins TRBV9 to TRBJ2-7, with 15 positions matching TRBD2. With V trimmed by 3 bases and J by 5 bases, 12 bases remained unmatched. CDR1 is SGDLS and CDR2 is YYNGEE in the germline V gene. The CDR3 has 18 amino acids.

The chain links TRBV20-1 to TRBJ2-2; D is possibly TRBD2 (6 bases). Germline lookup yields CDR1 DFQATT and CDR2 SNEGSKA (reference sequence). The CDR3 covers 18 residues. Trimming removed 0 bases from V and 0 bases from J, with 17 bases in between. CDR3 residues: CSARDVGGVTANTGELFF. The CDR3 bases are TGCAGTGCTAGAGATGTGGGGGGAGTGACTGCGAACACCGGGGAGCTGTTTTTT.

The chain joins TRBV6-6 to TRBJ2-7; 10 bases align to TRBD2. The CDR3 sequence is 15 residues long. CDR1 is MNHNY and CDR2 is SVGAGI in the germline V gene (reference sequence). Germline trimming cut 6 bases from V and 3 bases from J; bases unmatched to any gene: 8. The CDR3 DNA reads TGTGCCAGCAGACCCACTAGCGGGGACCGCTACGAGCAGTACTTC. Protein: CASRPTSGDRYEQYF.

This sequence joins TRBV6-6 and TRBJ2-4; D is ambiguous. Per germline, CDR1 MNHNY and CDR2 SVGAGI (reference sequence). The ends were cut back, 7 bases at V and 1 base at J, with 8 bases in the middle. The CDR3 runs to 13 residues. The CDR3 reads CASTHSAKNIQYF. The DNA for the CDR3 is TGTGCCAGCACCCATTCGGCCAAAAACATTCAGTACTTC.

Comment on this clonotype: Since a much larger clone is just one base distant, this may be a read error. This sequence joins TRBV7-9 and TRBJ2-3, with 7 bases that match TRBD2. V lost 4 bases to trimming and J lost 4 bases; unmatched junction nucleotides: 14. The CDR3 has 17 residues. CDR1 and CDR2 (germline): SEHNR, FQNEAQ (reference sequence). As DNA, the CDR3 is TGTGCCAGCAGCTCCCCCCCGGGAGGCTTGAGCGCAGATACGCAGTATTTT. Residues: CASSSPPGGLSADTQYF.

The chain is built from TRBV7-2 and TRBJ2-7, with 7 bases identical to TRBD2. The ends lost 0 bases at V and 3 bases at J; junction bases unmatched: 11. CDR1 and CDR2 from the germline V gene are SGHTA and FQGNSA. The CDR3 has 17 residues. The CDR3 nucleotides read TGTGCCAGCAGCTTAGCCCACGCGGGGGACTTTAACTACGAGCAGTACTTC. As protein: CASSLAHAGDFNYEQYF.